A selection of T cell receptor beta chains follows, all from one sample in a study of a mutant IDH1 vaccine in newly diagnosed glioma. The table came from immunoSEQ multiplex PCR; TCRdb's copy has only in-frame clones and leaves some out. The data show over 50,000 clones, approximately 90% seen once. No antigen is known for these receptors. This specimen consisted of PBMCs, obtained from a glioma patient whose treatment included an IDH1 peptide vaccine. The source is a middle-aged woman with glioma. Each CDR3 is given with its conserved first and last residue. The D gene is left open where the match is weak. Rows may omit the clone size; those that give it use once, few, many or a size class.

v_call: TRBV18
d_call: TRBD2
j_call: TRBJ2-3
clone_size: .
cdr3_nt: TGTGCCAGCTCAACGACTAGCGGGGGGGCCGTGTTTTGGTCCACAGATACGCAGTATTTT
cdr3_aa: CASSTTSGGAVFWSTDTQYF

v_call: TRBV5-6
d_call: .
j_call: TRBJ2-5
clone_size: .
cdr3_nt: TGTGCCAGCAGCATCGGACAGTACCAAGAGACCCAGTACTTC
cdr3_aa: CASSIGQYQETQYF

v_call: TRBV27
d_call: TRBD1
j_call: TRBJ1-4
clone_size: .
cdr3_nt: TGTGCCAGCAGTTTCGGGACAGGGTTCACTAATGAAAAACTGTTTTTT
cdr3_aa: CASSFGTGFTNEKLFF

v_call: TRBV9
d_call: .
j_call: TRBJ1-2
clone_size: .
cdr3_nt: TGTGCCAGCACCCGATTCGCTATCCCCGGACCCCCCTCTATATCTGGCTACACCTTC
cdr3_aa: CASTRFAIPGPPSISGYTF

v_call: TRBV6-5
d_call: .
j_call: TRBJ1-2
clone_size: few
cdr3_nt: TGTGCCAGCAGTTACCTTCAAGGGCTAGGCGGCTACACCTTC
cdr3_aa: CASSYLQGLGGYTF

v_call: TRBV6-5
d_call: TRBD1
j_call: TRBJ1-1
clone_size: .
cdr3_nt: TGTGCCAGCAGTTACTCGCACAGGGGGCGGACTGAAGCTTTCTTT
cdr3_aa: CASSYSHRGRTEAFF

v_call: TRBV7-9
d_call: .
j_call: TRBJ2-5
clone_size: .
cdr3_nt: TGTGCCAGCAGCTTAGGATTCTTGGGGGGACAAGAGACCCAGTACTTC
cdr3_aa: CASSLGFLGGQETQYF

v_call: TRBV7-8
d_call: .
j_call: TRBJ1-1
clone_size: once
cdr3_nt: TGTGCCAGCAGCTTAATCGTGAAGAACACTGAAGCTTTCTTT
cdr3_aa: CASSLIVKNTEAFF

v_call: TRBV5-1
d_call: .
j_call: TRBJ2-7
clone_size: .
cdr3_nt: TGCGCCAGCACCTCACAGGGTAGCAGCGAGCAGTACTTC
cdr3_aa: CASTSQGSSEQYF

v_call: TRBV9
d_call: .
j_call: TRBJ1-1
clone_size: .
cdr3_nt: TGTGCCAGCAGCGTCCTTTCGGGCACTGAAGCTTTCTTT
cdr3_aa: CASSVLSGTEAFF

v_call: TRBV19
d_call: .
j_call: TRBJ1-6
clone_size: .
cdr3_nt: TGTGCCAGTAGTATCGCAGGGATCGGACAGTCTCACCGGAGGGATTCACCCCTCCACTTT
cdr3_aa: CASSIAGIGQSHRRDSPLHF

v_call: TRBV5-8
d_call: TRBD1
j_call: TRBJ1-5
clone_size: .
cdr3_nt: TGTGCCAGCAGAATACAGGGGGCTGGCAATCAGCCCCAGCATTTT
cdr3_aa: CASRIQGAGNQPQHF

v_call: TRBV2
d_call: .
j_call: TRBJ1-6
clone_size: .
cdr3_nt: TGTGCCAGCAGTGACGACAGTTCCCGGGATTCACCCCTCCACTTT
cdr3_aa: CASSDDSSRDSPLHF